The rows below give T cell receptor beta chains drawn from one sample of a study of cytomegalovirus exposure and HLA in healthy donors. The repertoire was sequenced with immunoSEQ multiplex PCR; TCRdb's copy has only in-frame clones and lacks some. Of 80,000 to 90,000 clones in the sample, approximately 79% were seen once. Sequences were obtained from PBMCs. The receptors shown here come from a man aged 25-40 years in good health and CMV-seronegative. Both conserved end residues are part of each CDR3. The order of the fields is J gene, V gene, clone size, D gene, CDR3 protein, CDR3 DNA. A D gene is named only where the DNA matches it firmly. Size tells how often a clone was seen (once, few, many) or the class of an expanded clone, and some rows leave it out.

J gene: TRBJ1-1; V gene: TRBV7-9; clone size: .; D gene: .; CDR3 protein: CATASSRQNTEAFF; CDR3 DNA: TGTGCCACGGCGTCGAGCAGGCAGAACACTGAAGCTTTCTTT
J gene: TRBJ2-3; V gene: TRBV30; clone size: few; D gene: .; CDR3 protein: CAWSLLEPDTQYF; CDR3 DNA: TGTGCCTGGAGTTTACTAGAGCCAGATACGCAGTATTTT
J gene: TRBJ2-1; V gene: TRBV21-1; clone size: .; D gene: .; CDR3 protein: CASSKEGGTYNEQFF; CDR3 DNA: TGTGCCAGCAGCAAAGAAGGGGGAACCTACAATGAGCAGTTCTTC
J gene: TRBJ2-2; V gene: TRBV30; clone size: .; D gene: .; CDR3 protein: CAWSIPLAVGELFF; CDR3 DNA: TGTGCCTGGAGTATTCCCCTAGCAGTCGGGGAGCTGTTTTTT
J gene: TRBJ1-2; V gene: TRBV6-5; clone size: few; D gene: .; CDR3 protein: CASSYSSPGSNYGYTF; CDR3 DNA: TGTGCCAGCAGTTACTCGAGTCCAGGTTCTAACTATGGCTACACCTTC
J gene: TRBJ2-2; V gene: TRBV5-4; clone size: .; D gene: TRBD1; CDR3 protein: CASSLGARGPRGTGELFF; CDR3 DNA: TGTGCCAGCAGCCTCGGGGCCAGGGGGCCACGGGGCACCGGGGAGCTGTTTTTT
J gene: TRBJ1-1; V gene: TRBV16; clone size: .; D gene: .; CDR3 protein: CASSPAGATEAFF; CDR3 DNA: TGTGCCAGCAGCCCCGCAGGGGCCACTGAAGCTTTCTTT
J gene: TRBJ2-7; V gene: TRBV11-2; clone size: .; D gene: TRBD1; CDR3 protein: CASSFRQGHEQYF; CDR3 DNA: TGTGCCAGCAGCTTCCGACAGGGCCACGAGCAGTACTTC
J gene: TRBJ1-2; V gene: TRBV2; clone size: .; D gene: .; CDR3 protein: CASIVRELDGYTF; CDR3 DNA: TGTGCCAGCATAGTGAGGGAGCTAGATGGCTACACCTTC
J gene: TRBJ2-2; V gene: TRBV7-3; clone size: .; D gene: .; CDR3 protein: CASSETVTANTGELFF; CDR3 DNA: TGTGCCAGCAGCGAAACGGTGACAGCGAACACCGGGGAGCTGTTTTTT
J gene: TRBJ1-2; V gene: TRBV19; clone size: .; D gene: TRBD1; CDR3 protein: CASSIDVGTGLNYGYTF; CDR3 DNA: TGTGCCAGTAGTATAGATGTTGGGACAGGGCTTAACTATGGCTACACCTTC
J gene: TRBJ1-4; V gene: TRBV4-1; clone size: .; D gene: .; CDR3 protein: CASSQDQSHLRRKLFF; CDR3 DNA: TGCGCCAGCAGCCAAGATCAAAGCCACCTCCGAAGAAAACTGTTTTTT
J gene: TRBJ1-1; V gene: TRBV11-2; clone size: .; D gene: .; CDR3 protein: CASSADDRMNTEAFF; CDR3 DNA: TGTGCCAGCAGCGCAGACGACAGGATGAACACTGAAGCTTTCTTT
J gene: TRBJ2-5; V gene: TRBV5-4; clone size: .; D gene: .; CDR3 protein: CASSLGGRETQYF; CDR3 DNA: TGTGCCAGCAGCTTGGGGGGGCGGGAGACCCAGTACTTC
J gene: TRBJ2-7; V gene: TRBV27; clone size: .; D gene: .; CDR3 protein: CASSPERTITLYEQYF; CDR3 DNA: TGTGCCAGCAGTCCCGAGCGCACAATTACCCTCTACGAGCAGTACTTC
J gene: TRBJ2-3; V gene: TRBV18; clone size: .; D gene: .; CDR3 protein: CASSPRLMSTDTQYF; CDR3 DNA: TGTGCCAGCTCACCCAGACTGATGAGCACAGATACGCAGTATTTT
J gene: TRBJ1-1; V gene: TRBV5-1; clone size: .; D gene: .; CDR3 protein: CASSLDGFRSTEAFF; CDR3 DNA: TGCGCCAGCAGCTTGGATGGCTTTAGGAGCACTGAAGCTTTCTTT
J gene: TRBJ2-6; V gene: TRBV28; clone size: few; D gene: .; CDR3 protein: CASSLYRPTETLWANVLTF; CDR3 DNA: TGTGCCAGCAGTTTATATCGTCCGACAGAAACCCTCTGGGCCAACGTCCTGACTTTC
J gene: TRBJ2-1; V gene: TRBV5-1; clone size: .; D gene: .; CDR3 protein: CASSFGQPTSFSSYNEQFF; CDR3 DNA: TGCGCCAGCAGCTTCGGACAGCCAACCTCCTTCAGCTCCTACAATGAGCAGTTCTTC
J gene: TRBJ2-7; V gene: TRBV2; clone size: .; D gene: .; CDR3 protein: CASASHSQGSDEQYF; CDR3 DNA: TGTGCCAGCGCATCACATTCACAGGGTTCCGACGAGCAGTACTTC
J gene: TRBJ2-7; V gene: TRBV12-5; clone size: once; D gene: .; CDR3 protein: CASGLSQAYEQYF; CDR3 DNA: TGTGCTAGTGGTTTAAGCCAAGCGTACGAGCAGTACTTC
J gene: TRBJ2-2; V gene: TRBV5-1; clone size: few; D gene: .; CDR3 protein: CASSGSSANTGELFF; CDR3 DNA: TGCGCCAGCAGCGGTTCGTCAGCGAACACCGGGGAGCTGTTTTTT
J gene: TRBJ2-7; V gene: TRBV5-1; clone size: .; D gene: TRBD1; CDR3 protein: CASSSGQGASYEQYF; CDR3 DNA: TGCGCCAGCAGCTCGGGACAGGGGGCCTCCTACGAGCAGTACTTC
J gene: TRBJ1-1; V gene: TRBV2; clone size: few; D gene: .; CDR3 protein: CASSTGWRDAEAFF; CDR3 DNA: TGTGCCAGCAGCACCGGGTGGCGGGACGCTGAAGCTTTCTTT
J gene: TRBJ1-4; V gene: TRBV5-5; clone size: .; D gene: .; CDR3 protein: CASSSITGDLFF; CDR3 DNA: TGTGCCAGCAGCTCAATAACGGGGGACCTGTTTTTT
J gene: TRBJ1-1; V gene: TRBV7-9; clone size: .; D gene: .; CDR3 protein: CASSLAGGGESTEAFF; CDR3 DNA: TGTGCCAGCAGCTTAGCGGGCGGGGGCGAGTCGACTGAAGCTTTCTTT
J gene: TRBJ2-1; V gene: TRBV7-8; clone size: .; D gene: TRBD2; CDR3 protein: CASSFSGDAGAATHGFF; CDR3 DNA: TGTGCCAGCAGCTTCTCGGGCGATGCGGGAGCAGCGACCCATGGGTTCTTC
J gene: TRBJ1-4; V gene: TRBV4-1; clone size: .; D gene: .; CDR3 protein: CASSQAQQGREKLFF; CDR3 DNA: TGCGCCAGCAGCCAAGCCCAACAGGGACGAGAAAAACTGTTTTTT
J gene: TRBJ2-2; V gene: TRBV19; clone size: .; D gene: TRBD1; CDR3 protein: CASIRTGDTGELFF; CDR3 DNA: TGTGCCAGTATCCGGACAGGGGACACCGGGGAGCTGTTTTTT
J gene: TRBJ2-1; V gene: TRBV4-1; clone size: .; D gene: .; CDR3 protein: CASSHRDTRTTIYNEQFF; CDR3 DNA: TGCGCCAGCAGCCACCGAGACACCCGGACTACGATTTACAATGAGCAGTTCTTC
J gene: TRBJ2-3; V gene: TRBV6-5; clone size: .; D gene: .; CDR3 protein: CASSYPNADTQYF; CDR3 DNA: TGTGCCAGCAGTTACCCTAATGCAGATACGCAGTATTTT
J gene: TRBJ1-5; V gene: TRBV6-1; clone size: .; D gene: .; CDR3 protein: CASSEGGTQPQHF; CDR3 DNA: TGTGCCAGCAGTGAGGGAGGAACTCAGCCCCAGCATTTT
J gene: TRBJ2-7; V gene: TRBV11-2; clone size: .; D gene: .; CDR3 protein: CASSLTEGLSYEQYF; CDR3 DNA: TGTGCCAGCAGCTTAACGGAGGGTCTAAGTTACGAGCAGTACTTC
J gene: TRBJ1-5; V gene: TRBV19; clone size: once; D gene: TRBD1; CDR3 protein: CASSPRQGGYSNQPQHF; CDR3 DNA: TGTGCCAGTAGTCCGAGACAGGGCGGGTATAGCAATCAGCCCCAGCATTTT
J gene: TRBJ2-1; V gene: TRBV5-8; clone size: .; D gene: .; CDR3 protein: CASSLDRPYNEQFF; CDR3 DNA: TGTGCCAGCAGCTTGGACAGGCCGTACAATGAGCAGTTCTTC
J gene: TRBJ2-1; V gene: TRBV6-1; clone size: .; D gene: TRBD1; CDR3 protein: CASSEGGTGIYNEQFF; CDR3 DNA: TGTGCCAGCAGTGAAGGAGGGACAGGGATCTACAATGAGCAGTTCTTC
J gene: TRBJ2-7; V gene: TRBV6-1; clone size: .; D gene: .; CDR3 protein: CASSDSGNEQYF; CDR3 DNA: TGTGCCAGCAGTGATTCAGGGAACGAGCAGTACTTC
J gene: TRBJ1-3; V gene: TRBV5-1; clone size: few; D gene: .; CDR3 protein: CASSLLPSTGTRGNTIYF; CDR3 DNA: TGCGCCAGCAGCTTGCTCCCCTCGACAGGCACTCGGGGAAACACCATATATTTT
J gene: TRBJ1-4; V gene: TRBV10-3; clone size: .; D gene: .; CDR3 protein: CAISDSRDTPIAEKLFF; CDR3 DNA: TGTGCCATCAGTGATTCCCGGGACACCCCTATCGCGGAAAAACTGTTTTTT
J gene: TRBJ2-3; V gene: TRBV5-1; clone size: .; D gene: TRBD1; CDR3 protein: CASSLAKGGQVTDTQYF; CDR3 DNA: TGCGCCAGCAGCTTGGCCAAGGGGGGACAGGTCACCGATACGCAGTATTTT
J gene: TRBJ2-7; V gene: TRBV9; clone size: .; D gene: TRBD1; CDR3 protein: CASSAPAGGSGEQYF; CDR3 DNA: TGTGCCAGCAGCGCGCCGGCAGGGGGCTCGGGTGAGCAGTACTTC
J gene: TRBJ1-2; V gene: TRBV27; clone size: .; D gene: .; CDR3 protein: CASSAQGPYGYTF; CDR3 DNA: TGTGCCAGCAGTGCCCAGGGCCCCTATGGCTACACCTTC
J gene: TRBJ2-7; V gene: TRBV5-1; clone size: few; D gene: TRBD1; CDR3 protein: CASSLGAGTGFSEQYF; CDR3 DNA: TGCGCCAGCAGCTTGGGGGCCGGGACAGGATTCAGCGAGCAGTACTTC
J gene: TRBJ2-2; V gene: TRBV5-1; clone size: .; D gene: .; CDR3 protein: CASSLAGVGELFF; CDR3 DNA: TGCGCCAGCAGCTTGGCAGGGGTCGGGGAGCTGTTTTTT
J gene: TRBJ2-5; V gene: TRBV5-4; clone size: .; D gene: TRBD1; CDR3 protein: CASSENRGETQYF; CDR3 DNA: TGTGCCAGCAGCGAAAACAGGGGAGAGACCCAGTACTTC